Listed below are T cell receptor beta chains from one sample, sequenced in a study of cytomegalovirus exposure and HLA in healthy donors. TCRdb's copy holds only in-frame clones and misses some; the assay was immunoSEQ multiplex PCR. Seen here are some 150,000 clones, around three quarters observed once, and the top ten hold less than 2.5%. Sequenced material: PBMCs. These receptors originate from a woman in her 50s in good health and CMV-seronegative. Both conserved end residues are part of each CDR3. A D gene is named only where the DNA matches it firmly. Size is stated for part of the rows, as once, few or many counts, or as a class when the clone is expanded.

v_gene	abundance	j_gene	d_gene	CDR3nt	CDR3aa
TRBV7-7	-	TRBJ2-3	-	TGTGCCAGCAGCCAATCGACAGTCAATACGCAGTATTTT	CASSQSTVNTQYF
TRBV9	-	TRBJ2-1	TRBD2	TGTGCCAGCAGCGTACGGGAGCGGGGAAGCTCCTACAATGAGCAGTTCTTC	CASSVRERGSSYNEQFF
TRBV7-2	-	TRBJ2-1	-	TGTGCCAGCAGCTTAGGCGAGGGCTTCCCTATACGCAATGAGCAGTTCTTC	CASSLGEGFPIRNEQFF
TRBV28	-	TRBJ1-5	-	TGTGCCAGCAGGGGAGGGGTTTTGAGTCAGCCCCAGCATTTT	CASRGGVLSQPQHF
TRBV7-3	-	TRBJ2-1	TRBD1	TGTGCCAGCAGCCCCTACCAAGAGGGACAGGGAGCATGGAATGAGCAGTTCTTC	CASSPYQEGQGAWNEQFF
TRBV5-6	-	TRBJ2-7	TRBD2	TGTGCCAGCAGCCGTTTGCAGGCGGGGGGCAACGAGCAGTACTTC	CASSRLQAGGNEQYF
TRBV7-9	-	TRBJ1-5	-	TGTTCCAGCAGCTTGGAGACAGGATCAAATCAGCCCCAGCATTTT	CSSSLETGSNQPQHF
TRBV28	-	TRBJ2-5	-	TGTGCCAGCAGTTTAATCCCCTTGGAGCAGTACTTC	CASSLIPLEQYF
TRBV6-1	-	TRBJ2-1	TRBD1	TGTGCCAGTCGGAGGGACAGGGGGTCCGATGAGCAGTTCTTC	CASRRDRGSDEQFF
TRBV28	-	TRBJ2-7	TRBD1	TGTGCCAGCAGTACGACAGGGCACTCCGGCGAGCAGTACTTC	CASSTTGHSGEQYF
TRBV28	-	TRBJ2-3	TRBD1	TGTGCCAGCAGTTTCACCCCGGGACAGGGGGCCAGCACAGATACGCAGTATTTT	CASSFTPGQGASTDTQYF
TRBV2	-	TRBJ1-6	-	TGTGCCAGCAGTGAAGTAGGACAACCTAATTCACCCCTCCACTTT	CASSEVGQPNSPLHF
TRBV11-2	-	TRBJ2-3	-	TGTGCCAGCAGCTCTCAGGGTCACACAGATACGCAGTATTTT	CASSSQGHTDTQYF
TRBV6-4	-	TRBJ1-1	-	TGTGCCAGCAGCTACGACGGGGACACTGAAGCTTTCTTT	CASSYDGDTEAFF
TRBV5-6	-	TRBJ1-1	-	TGTGCCAGCAGCTTGGCGGGAAAGACGTATGAAGCTTTCTTT	CASSLAGKTYEAFF
TRBV27	-	TRBJ2-7	-	TGTGCCAGCAGTTTTCGAGGTTACGAGCAGTACTTC	CASSFRGYEQYF
TRBV4-1	-	TRBJ2-3	TRBD1	TGCGCCAGCAGCTTGTCCGGGACAGGGGGACCAGATACGCAGTATTTT	CASSLSGTGGPDTQYF
TRBV19	-	TRBJ2-7	-	TGTGCCAGCTCCGACAGCTCCTACGAGCAGTACTTC	CASSDSSYEQYF
TRBV4-2	-	TRBJ2-1	TRBD2	TGTGCCAGCAGCCAGGGGGTGATAGCGGGGGTCTCCTACAATGAGCAGTTCTTC	CASSQGVIAGVSYNEQFF
TRBV14	-	TRBJ1-2	TRBD1	TGTGCCAGCAGCCAAAACAGGGGAGATGGCTACACCTTC	CASSQNRGDGYTF
TRBV28	-	TRBJ2-3	TRBD2	TGTGCCAGCAGTTTACCGGGACTAGTGGAATCCACAGATACGCAGTATTTT	CASSLPGLVESTDTQYF
TRBV11-2	-	TRBJ1-1	-	TGTGCCAGCAGCTTAGCAAACGGGGTACTGAACACTGAAGCTTTCTTT	CASSLANGVLNTEAFF
TRBV29-1	once	TRBJ2-2	-	TGCAGCGTTGAACCGGCCCAAGGCGGCACCGGGGAGCTGTTTTTT	CSVEPAQGGTGELFF
TRBV27	few	TRBJ2-4	-	TGTGCCAGCAGTTTTGGAGAGACGCGGCACATTCAGTACTTC	CASSFGETRHIQYF
TRBV11-2	-	TRBJ2-2	TRBD1	TGTGCCAGCAGCTTACTCAGGGGGTGGAATACCGGGGAGCTGTTTTTT	CASSLLRGWNTGELFF
TRBV2	-	TRBJ2-1	-	TGTGCCAGCAGTGAAGAGCGGGACAATGAGCAGTTCTTC	CASSEERDNEQFF
TRBV2	-	TRBJ2-7	TRBD2	TGTGCCAGCAGATCGGGACTAGCGGCGGTGGAGCAGTACTTC	CASRSGLAAVEQYF
TRBV6-1	-	TRBJ1-1	-	TGTGCCAGCAGTGAAGGGGGGCGAGGGACTGAAGCTTTCTTT	CASSEGGRGTEAFF
TRBV6-1	-	TRBJ1-1	-	TGTGCCAGCAGTGACGAATCGGACAACCCGAACACTGAAGCTTTCTTT	CASSDESDNPNTEAFF
TRBV7-6	-	TRBJ1-1	-	TGTGCCAGCAGCTTGAGACAGGACAACACTGAAGCTTTCTTT	CASSLRQDNTEAFF
TRBV11-1	-	TRBJ1-2	-	TGTGCCAGCAGCTTAGCCCCGGGCAGGGGTGAGAATGGCTACACCTTC	CASSLAPGRGENGYTF
TRBV10-3	few	TRBJ1-1	TRBD1	TGTGCCATCAGGGACAGGGACTTCACTGAAGCTTTCTTT	CAIRDRDFTEAFF
TRBV18	-	TRBJ1-1	-	TGTGCCAGCTCACCAAATACCGGGACAGAAGCTTTCTTT	CASSPNTGTEAFF
TRBV13	-	TRBJ2-1	TRBD2	TGTGCCAGCAGCTTAGACCCCCTAGCGGGAGGGCCCCACAATGAGCAGTTCTTC	CASSLDPLAGGPHNEQFF
TRBV27	-	TRBJ2-3	TRBD1	TGTGCCAGCAGTAGGACAGGGGCCACAGATACGCAGTATTTT	CASSRTGATDTQYF
TRBV25-1	-	TRBJ1-6	TRBD1	TGTGCCAGCACCGGACAGGGGTCACCCCTCCACTTT	CASTGQGSPLHF
TRBV11-2	once	TRBJ2-1	-	TGTGCCAGCAGCTTAGGGGTAGGGGACTACAATGAGCAGTTCTTC	CASSLGVGDYNEQFF
TRBV28	-	TRBJ1-4	TRBD1	TGTGCCAGCCATGGGGGGACAGGGGGGAAAAAACTGTTTTTT	CASHGGTGGKKLFF
TRBV7-9	-	TRBJ1-5	-	TGTGCCAGCAGCTTAGGTTCTGGGGGGAGTGGCAATCAGCCCCAGCATTTT	CASSLGSGGSGNQPQHF
TRBV2	-	TRBJ1-3	-	TGTGCCAGCAGTGAAACTATTATAGGAAACACCATATATTTT	CASSETIIGNTIYF
TRBV6-1	-	TRBJ1-2	TRBD1	TGTGCCAGCAGCAGCGACAGGGTCAAAGGAGGCTACACCTTC	CASSSDRVKGGYTF